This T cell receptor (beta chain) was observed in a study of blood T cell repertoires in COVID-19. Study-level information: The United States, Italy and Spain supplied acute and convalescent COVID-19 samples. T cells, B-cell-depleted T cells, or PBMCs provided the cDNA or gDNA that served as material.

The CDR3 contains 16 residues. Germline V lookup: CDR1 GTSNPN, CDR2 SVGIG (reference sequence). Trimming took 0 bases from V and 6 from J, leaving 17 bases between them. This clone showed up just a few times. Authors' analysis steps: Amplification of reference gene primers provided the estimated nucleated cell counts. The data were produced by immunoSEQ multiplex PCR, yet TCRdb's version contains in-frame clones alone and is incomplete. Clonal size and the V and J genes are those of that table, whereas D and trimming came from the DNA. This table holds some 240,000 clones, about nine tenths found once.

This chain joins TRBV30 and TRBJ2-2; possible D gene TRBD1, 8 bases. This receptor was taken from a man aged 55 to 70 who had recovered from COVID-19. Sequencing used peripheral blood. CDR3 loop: CAWSVIRTGRAGELFF. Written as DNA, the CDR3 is TGTGCCTGGAGTGTAATAAGGACAGGGAGGGCCGGGGAGCTGTTTTTT.